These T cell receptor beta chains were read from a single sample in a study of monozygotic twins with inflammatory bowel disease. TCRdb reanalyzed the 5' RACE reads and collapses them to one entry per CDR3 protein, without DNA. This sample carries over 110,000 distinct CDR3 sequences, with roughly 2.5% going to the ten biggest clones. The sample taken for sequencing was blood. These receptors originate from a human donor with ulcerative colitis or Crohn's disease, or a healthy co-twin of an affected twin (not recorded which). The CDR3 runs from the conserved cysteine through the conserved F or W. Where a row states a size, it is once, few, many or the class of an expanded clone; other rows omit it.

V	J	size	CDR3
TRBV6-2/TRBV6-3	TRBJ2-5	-	CASSYWGGLQETQYF
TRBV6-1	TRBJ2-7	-	CASRNRESSYEQYF
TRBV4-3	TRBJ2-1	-	CASSLKNRGPGPVNEQFF
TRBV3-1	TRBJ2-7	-	CASSQDPGQYSHEQYF
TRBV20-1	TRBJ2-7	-	CSANHYEGGRGKLYEQYF
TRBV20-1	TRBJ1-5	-	CSASLSFNQPQHF
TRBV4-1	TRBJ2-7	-	CASSQVGLADYEQYF
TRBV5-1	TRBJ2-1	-	CASSLMDNEQFF
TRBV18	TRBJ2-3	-	CASSPGGADTQYF
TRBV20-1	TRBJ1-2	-	CSASRTGGAYGYTF
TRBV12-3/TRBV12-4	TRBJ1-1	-	CASRPQRLNTEAFF
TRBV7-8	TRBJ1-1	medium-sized	CASSHKQGNTEAFF
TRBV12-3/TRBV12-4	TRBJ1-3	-	CASNSGGNTIYF
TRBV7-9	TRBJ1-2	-	CASSPTHGQGTNYGYTF
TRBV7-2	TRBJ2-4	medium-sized	CASSVGQGDVQYF
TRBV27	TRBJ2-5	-	CASSLSEPREVQETQYF
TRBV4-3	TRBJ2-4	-	CASSQGFRQNIQYF
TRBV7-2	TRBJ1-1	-	CASSLARWGNTEAFF
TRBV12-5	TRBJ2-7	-	CASGLVRHSTYEQYF
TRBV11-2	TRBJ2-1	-	CASMRTGGGTSGYNEQFF
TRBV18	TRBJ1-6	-	CASSRWQVRDARNSPLHF
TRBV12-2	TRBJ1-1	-	CASRTRKGYTEAFF
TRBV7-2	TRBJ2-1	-	CASSITGTSNEQFF
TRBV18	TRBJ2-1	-	CASSHGAGSSYNEQFF
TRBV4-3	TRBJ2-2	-	CASSQGLAGHRDTGELFF
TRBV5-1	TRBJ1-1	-	CASSWTDTNTEAFF
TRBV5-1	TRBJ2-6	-	CASSSRTSGGERGANVLTF
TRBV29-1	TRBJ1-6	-	CSVGYSYDSPLHF
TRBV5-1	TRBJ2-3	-	CASSLGQGTSQYSTDTQYF
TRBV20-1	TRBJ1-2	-	CSAREHSNYGYTF
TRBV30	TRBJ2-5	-	CAWSGLAGETQYF
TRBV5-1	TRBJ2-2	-	CASSFKTGRDTGELFF
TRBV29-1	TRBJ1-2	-	CSVPRGADRQYGIYGYTF
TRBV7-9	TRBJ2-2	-	CASSQGVGELFF
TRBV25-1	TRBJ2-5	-	CASSKGTAQETQYF
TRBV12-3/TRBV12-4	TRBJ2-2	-	CASSLPLDRGLVTGELFF
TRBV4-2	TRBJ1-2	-	CASSQVVFQEELYGYTF
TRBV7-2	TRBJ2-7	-	CASSFVGNEQYF
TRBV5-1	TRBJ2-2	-	CASSYTITGELFF
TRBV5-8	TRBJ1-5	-	CASSLYIPGSNQPQHF
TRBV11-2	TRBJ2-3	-	CASSLKRGSPYTQYF
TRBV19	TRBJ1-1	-	CASSWTTEAFF
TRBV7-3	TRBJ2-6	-	CASSLTYQSSGANVLTF
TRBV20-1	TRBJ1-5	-	CSAQLTGNQPQHF
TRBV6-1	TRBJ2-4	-	CASTELAKNIQYF
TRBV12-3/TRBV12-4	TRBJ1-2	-	CASSPRGSSGAYGYTF
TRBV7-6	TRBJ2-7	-	CASSFYGNEQYF
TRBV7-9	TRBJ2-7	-	CASSSTDTAYEQYF
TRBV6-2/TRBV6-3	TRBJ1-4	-	CASSRRGTTAMRKLFF
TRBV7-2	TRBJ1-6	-	CASSLALVMVGSSYNSPLHF
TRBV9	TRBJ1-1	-	CASSVGGGGPEAFF
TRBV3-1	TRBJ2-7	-	CASSHTFGGGGLEQYF
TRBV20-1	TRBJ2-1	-	CSARVWAKINEQFF
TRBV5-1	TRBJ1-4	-	CASSYTSGMTTNEKLFF
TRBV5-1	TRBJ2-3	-	CASSWGSSLTDTQYF